These T cell receptor beta chains were read from a single sample in a study of blood T cell repertoires in COVID-19. The data were produced by immunoSEQ multiplex PCR, yet TCRdb's version contains in-frame clones alone and is incomplete. Found here are approximately 250,000 clones, around 80% of them singletons; the top ten hold more than 5.5%. The sequencing input was peripheral blood. These receptors originate from a human donor in a cohort sampled during active COVID-19. CDR3s include the opening cysteine and the closing phenylalanine or tryptophan. A D gene is named only where the DNA matches it firmly. Size is omitted from some rows. Given values are once, few, many or a class for expanded clones.

len | j_gene | v_gene | d_gene | abundance | CDR3aa | CDR3nt
14 | TRBJ2-5 | TRBV5-4 | NA | NA | CASSSVTRPETQYF | TGTGCCAGCAGCTCGGTCACTAGGCCAGAGACCCAGTACTTC
17 | TRBJ1-4 | TRBV24-1 | TRBD1 | NA | CATSDPFPQGVYEKLFF | TGTGCCACCAGTGACCCATTCCCGCAGGGGGTTTATGAAAAACTGTTTTTT
16 | TRBJ2-1 | TRBV11-2 | TRBD2 | NA | CASSRLAYGSYNEQFF | TGTGCCAGCAGTCGACTAGCTTATGGCTCCTACAATGAGCAGTTCTTC
15 | TRBJ1-4 | TRBV6-5 | TRBD1 | NA | CASTPGTGLKEKLFF | TGTGCCAGCACTCCTGGGACAGGCCTTAAGGAAAAACTGTTTTTT
13 | TRBJ1-1 | TRBV7-9 | NA | NA | CASSKVPGTEAFF | TGTGCCAGCAGCAAGGTACCGGGGACTGAAGCTTTCTTT
14 | TRBJ1-1 | TRBV2 | NA | once | CASSAVTRNTEAFF | TGTGCCAGCAGTGCTGTCACGAGGAACACTGAAGCTTTCTTT
15 | TRBJ2-2 | TRBV25-1 | TRBD2 | NA | CASSEFLAGVGELFF | TGTGCCAGCAGTGAATTTCTAGCGGGAGTCGGGGAGCTGTTTTTT
14 | TRBJ1-1 | TRBV7-9 | TRBD1 | NA | CASSFRGRNTEAFF | TGTGCCAGCAGCTTCAGGGGGAGAAACACTGAAGCTTTCTTT
15 | TRBJ2-2 | TRBV7-3 | TRBD1 | NA | CASTLTGGMAGELFF | TGTGCCAGCACCTTAACAGGGGGAATGGCCGGGGAGCTGTTTTTT
14 | TRBJ2-5 | TRBV30 | TRBD2 | once | CAWEGLAGLETQYF | TGTGCCTGGGAGGGACTAGCGGGTTTAGAGACCCAGTACTTC
16 | TRBJ2-1 | TRBV24-1 | TRBD2 | NA | CATSDRSGGALNEQFF | TGTGCCACCAGTGATCGTAGCGGGGGGGCCCTCAATGAGCAGTTCTTC
14 | TRBJ2-5 | TRBV7-9 | NA | NA | CASSPRLSGETQYF | TGTGCCAGCAGCCCCCGATTGTCAGGGGAGACCCAGTACTTC
13 | TRBJ2-1 | TRBV27 | NA | once | CASSLAGNNEQFF | TGTGCCAGCAGTTTGGCAGGGAACAATGAGCAGTTCTTC
13 | TRBJ2-5 | TRBV7-7 | NA | few | CASSLGRAETQYF | TGTGCTAGCAGCTTGGGCAGGGCAGAGACCCAGTACTTC
12 | TRBJ2-5 | TRBV3-1/TRBV3-2 | NA | NA | CASSQDPRTQYF | TGTGCCAGCAGCCAAGATCCGCGGACCCAGTACTTC
17 | TRBJ2-5 | TRBV4-1 | TRBD1 | few | CASSQDYAPATGETQYF | TGCGCCAGCAGCCAAGATTATGCTCCTGCGACAGGGGAGACCCAGTACTTC
13 | TRBJ1-2 | TRBV24-1 | NA | NA | CATSDLRGDGYTF | TGTGCCACCAGTGATTTGCGAGGAGATGGCTACACCTTC
15 | TRBJ2-7 | TRBV5-1 | TRBD2 | few | CASSQTSGSTYEQYF | TGCGCCAGCAGCCAAACTAGCGGGTCAACCTACGAGCAGTACTTC
11 | TRBJ2-5 | TRBV6-5 | NA | NA | CASSRGWAQYF | TGTGCCAGCAGCAGGGGATGGGCCCAGTACTTC
14 | TRBJ2-2 | TRBV5-1 | NA | few | CASSPIMNTGELFF | TGCGCCAGCAGCCCTATCATGAACACCGGGGAGCTGTTTTTT
15 | TRBJ2-2 | TRBV11-2 | TRBD2 | once | CASSALAGITGELFF | TGTGCCAGCAGCGCCCTAGCGGGTATCACCGGGGAGCTGTTTTTT
15 | TRBJ1-4 | TRBV30 | TRBD1 | NA | CAWSAGTGSNEKLFF | TGTGCCTGGAGTGCAGGGACAGGTTCTAATGAAAAACTGTTTTTT
14 | TRBJ2-1 | TRBV5-4 | NA | NA | CASSLDSSYNEQFF | TGTGCCAGCAGCTTAGATAGCTCCTACAATGAGCAGTTCTTC
14 | TRBJ2-3 | TRBV29-1 | NA | NA | CSARNRRATDTQYF | TGCAGCGCCAGGAATCGGAGGGCCACAGATACGCAGTATTTT